The next 21 T cell receptor beta chains were all read from a single sample in a study of blood T cell repertoires in COVID-19. Profiled with immunoSEQ multiplex PCR; TCRdb holds only in-frame clones, not every one. Here the sample spans more than 50,000 clones, around 90% being singletons. Sequencing used peripheral blood. These receptors all come from a man aged 55 to 69 with active COVID-19.

The sample holds a few counts of this clone. This chain joins TRBV5-4 and TRBJ1-4, with 7 nucleotides matching TRBD1. V gave up 4 bases and J gave up 6 bases; unmatched junction bases: 9. In germline, CDR1 is SGHNT, CDR2 YYREEE (reference sequence). The CDR3 is 15 residues long. The CDR3 loop is CASSISPQGDEKLFF. The CDR3 coding sequence is TGTGCCAGCAGCATATCCCCCCAGGGGGATGAAAAACTGTTTTTT.

This rearrangement joins TRBV4-2 to TRBJ2-5; TRBD2 matches 7 bases. CDR1 and CDR2 (germline): LGHNA, YNFKEQ. CDR3 length equals 17 residues. The trim removed 1 base at V and 4 bases at J, leaving 12 bases unmatched. CDR3 nucleotide sequence: TGTGCCAGCAGCCAAGCTCAGCGGAGGTCGGGGGGAGAGACCCAGTACTTC. Translating gives CASSQAQRRSGGETQYF.

By share, this clone counts as large. V and J are TRBV2 and TRBJ2-7; perhaps TRBD2 as D (5 bases). The V end was cut by 0 bases, the J end by 1 base, with 10 bases between. The germline V gene encodes CDR1 SNHLY and CDR2 FYNNEI. The CDR3 is 15 amino acids. The CDR3 coding sequence is TGTGCCAGCAGTGAAGCAGGCGGCGGGTCCTACGAGCAGTACTTC. This gives the protein CASSEAGGGSYEQYF.

The rearrangement uses TRBV2 and TRBJ2-2; the match to TRBD2 covers 13 bases. After removal of 6 bases from V and 4 bases from J, the junction contained 11 bases not matched to a gene. CDR1 and CDR2 (germline): SNHLY, FYNNEI. The CDR3 runs 18 residues. CDR3: CASSLLAGGPSGTGELFF. CDR3 DNA: TGTGCCAGCAGCTTACTAGCGGGAGGGCCCTCGGGCACCGGGGAGCTGTTTTTT.

The chain has TRBV2 and TRBJ2-1, with 13 nucleotides matching TRBD2. The CDR3 is 15 residues long. Germline CDR1 is SNHLY and CDR2 is FYNNEI. V was pared by 6 bases and J by 8 bases, with 7 bases of the junction left unmatched. The CDR3 DNA is TGTGCCAGCAGGTCACTAGCGGGAGGGCCATATGAGCAGTTCTTC. Translated, it gives CASRSLAGGPYEQFF.

This clone has a handful of counts. The rearrangement joins TRBV7-8 to TRBJ2-3; 13 bases are a match to TRBD2. In germline, CDR1 is SGHVS, CDR2 FQNEAQ. Trimming cost V 5 bases and J 1 base; bases outside gene matches: 9. This CDR3 comprises 18 residues. The CDR3 sequence: CASSPGTSGIPRTDTQYF. The CDR3 DNA follows: TGTGCCAGCAGCCCGGGGACTAGCGGGATCCCTCGCACAGATACGCAGTATTTT.

The chain carries TRBV6-1 and TRBJ2-2; a weak D match, TRBD2 (6 bases). The CDR3 extends over 17 amino acids. CDR1 and CDR2 (germline): MNHNS, SASEGT. The V end lost 0 bases, the J end lost 4 bases, and 15 bases lay between the germline ends. CDR3 in DNA: TGTGCCAGCAGTGAAGCAAGTGGGGTGGGAGGCACCGGGGAGCTGTTTTTT. Its protein is CASSEASGVGGTGELFF.

The genes are TRBV3-1 (or the pseudogene TRBV3-2) and TRBJ2-6, with 8 bases lining up with TRBD1. Germline CDR1 is LGHDT and CDR2 is YNNKEL (reference sequence). Trimming cost V 8 bases and J 4 bases; bases outside gene matches: 10. The CDR3 has 16 residues. As DNA, the CDR3 is TGTGCCAGCTCCCGGGACAGGCTACTCGGGGCCAACGTCCTGACTTTC. This gives the protein CASSRDRLLGANVLTF.

The chain carries TRBV6-5 and TRBJ1-5; 8 nucleotides align to TRBD1. Germline V gene sequence: CDR1 MNHEY, CDR2 SVGAGI. The V gene end was trimmed by 6 bases and the J gene end by 4 bases; junction bases not matched to a gene: 8. This CDR3 is 15 amino acids long. For the CDR3, the DNA is TGTGCCAGCAGCTTAATGGACAGGGTGAATCAGCCCCAGCATTTT. Translated, it gives CASSLMDRVNQPQHF.

This rearrangement joins TRBV28 to TRBJ1-1; maybe TRBD1 (5 bases). The germline V and J ends were trimmed by 4 bases and 1 base, with 7 bases remaining between them. CDR3 size: 13 residues. Germline values: CDR1 MDHEN, CDR2 SYDVKM. For the CDR3, the DNA is TGTGCCAGCAGTTGGACAAGGAACACTGAAGCTTTCTTT. Protein: CASSWTRNTEAFF.

This chain joins TRBV27 and TRBJ2-6, with D perhaps matching TRBD1 (5 bases). This CDR3 is 20 amino acids long. Looked up from germline, CDR1 is MNHEY and CDR2 is SMNVEV (reference sequence). The V end was cut by 4 bases, the J end by 0 bases, with 22 bases between. The CDR3 sequence: CASSSAAPVDRSSGANVLTF. The CDR3 region has the DNA TGTGCCAGCAGTTCGGCCGCCCCCGTAGACAGAAGCTCTGGGGCCAACGTCCTGACTTTC.

The chain employs TRBV28 and TRBJ2-7, with a possible D match to TRBD1 (5 bases). The V gene lost 7 bases and the J gene lost 2 bases, with 15 bases spanning the gap. The CDR3 is 14 residues long. Germline V gives CDR1 MDHEN, CDR2 SYDVKM. Here the CDR3 reads CASTKTDYTYEQYF. The DNA for the CDR3 is TGTGCCAGCACCAAGACAGATTATACCTACGAGCAGTACTTC.

This sequence joins TRBV19 and TRBJ1-4; 7 bases agree with TRBD1. Germline-derived CDR1 and CDR2 are LNHDA and SQIVND (reference sequence). V was clipped by 4 bases and J by 7 bases; unmatched bases: 6. The CDR3 spans 14 residues. The CDR3 DNA reads TGTGCCAGTAGTACGACAGGGCTTGTTGAAAAACTGTTTTTT. Translating gives CASSTTGLVEKLFF.

V usage is TRBV5-1 and J usage is TRBJ2-7; weak D call: TRBD2 (5 bases). V was pared by 8 bases and J by 0 bases, with 12 bases between. This CDR3 is 13 amino acids long. CDR1 SGHRS and CDR2 YFSETQ come from the germline V gene. CDR3 coding DNA: TGCGCCAGTAAGGACTCTGGCTCCTACGAGCAGTACTTC. This translates into CASKDSGSYEQYF.

The chain uses TRBV27 and TRBJ1-6, with 11 bases aligning to TRBD1. This CDR3 region has 16 residues. Germline CDR1 and CDR2: MNHEY and SMNVEV (reference sequence). V lost 5 bases to trimming and J lost 9 bases; unmatched junction nucleotides: 9. The CDR3: CASSLRTGGAGSPLHF. The CDR3 DNA reads as TGTGCCAGCAGTCTACGGACAGGGGGCGCCGGTTCACCCCTCCACTTT.

The gene calls are TRBV5-1 and TRBJ2-1; maybe TRBD2 (6 bases). Germline lookup yields CDR1 SGHRS and CDR2 YFSETQ. The CDR3 covers 13 residues. With 5 bases removed from V and 6 bases from J, the gap between germline ends came to 12 bases. The chain's CDR3 is CASSFGGRNEQFF. DNA for the CDR3: TGCGCCAGCAGTTTCGGGGGTCGCAATGAGCAGTTCTTC.

The chain joins TRBV7-3 to TRBJ2-5, with D unresolved. Germline V CDR1 and CDR2: SGHTA, FQGTGA. V was pared by 4 bases and J by 3 bases, with 9 bases between. This CDR3 spans 13 amino acids. CDR3 in amino acids: CASSSVPEETQYF. The CDR3 bases are TGTGCCAGCAGCTCCGTCCCCGAAGAGACCCAGTACTTC.

On this clone: Mismatch with germline at one junction end may stem from a read error. V usage is TRBV6-5 and J usage is TRBJ2-1; 10 nucleotides line up with TRBD2. The CDR3 extends over 13 amino acids. Germline CDR1 is MNHEY and CDR2 is SVGAGI. CDR3: CASSYSGTSASLF. As DNA, the CDR3 is TGTGCCAGCAGTTACTCCGGGACTAGCGCTTCCCTCTTC.

V is TRBV5-1 and J is TRBJ1-5, with 7 bases that match TRBD1. V lost 0 bases to trimming and J lost 3 bases; unmatched junction nucleotides: 9. Germline values: CDR1 SGHRS, CDR2 YFSETQ. The CDR3 extends over 17 amino acids. Here the CDR3 reads CASSLDRGVYINQPQHF. The CDR3 nucleotides are TGCGCCAGCAGCTTGGACAGGGGAGTGTATATCAATCAGCCCCAGCATTTT. The whole variable domain, filled in from reference TRBV5-1 and TRBJ1-5, reads KAGVTQTPRYLIKTRGQQVTLSCSPISGHRSVSWYQQTPGQGLQFLFEYFSETQRNKGNFPGRFSGRQFSNSRSEMNVSTLELGDSALYLCASSLDRGVYINQPQHFGDGTRLSIL.

This chain connects TRBV7-9 to TRBJ1-1, with 7 bases lining up with TRBD1. V shed 5 bases, J shed 3 bases, and the junction held 9 bases outside the gene matches. The CDR3 is 15 amino acids. Per the germline V gene, CDR1 is SEHNR and CDR2 is FQNEAQ (reference sequence). The CDR3 reads CASSPDRVVYTEAFF. In nucleotides, the CDR3 is TGTGCCAGCAGCCCCGACAGGGTGGTTTACACTGAAGCTTTCTTT.

The CDR3 here is CASSFYRITQRKNTEAFF. CDR3 in DNA: TGCGCCAGCAGCTTCTATCGAATAACACAGAGAAAGAACACTGAAGCTTTCTTT. The chain joins TRBV5-1 to TRBJ1-1; D call uncertain. Germline V gene sequence: CDR1 SGHRS, CDR2 YFSETQ. Trimming pared 2 bases from V and 1 base from J, leaving 21 bases between. The CDR3 has 18 amino acids.